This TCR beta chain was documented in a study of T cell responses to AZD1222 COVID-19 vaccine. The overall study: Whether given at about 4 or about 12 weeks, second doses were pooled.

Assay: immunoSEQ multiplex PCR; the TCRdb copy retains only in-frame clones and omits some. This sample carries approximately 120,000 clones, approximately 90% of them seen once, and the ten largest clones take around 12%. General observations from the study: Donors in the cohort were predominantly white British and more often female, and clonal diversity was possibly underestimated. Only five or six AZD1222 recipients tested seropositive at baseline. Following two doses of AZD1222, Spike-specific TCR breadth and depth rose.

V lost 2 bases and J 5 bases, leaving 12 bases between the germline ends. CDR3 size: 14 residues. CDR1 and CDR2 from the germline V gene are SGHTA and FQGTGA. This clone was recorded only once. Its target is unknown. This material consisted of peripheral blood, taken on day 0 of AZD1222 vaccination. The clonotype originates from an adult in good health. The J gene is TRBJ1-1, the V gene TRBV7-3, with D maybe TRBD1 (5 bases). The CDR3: CASSLGGVRTEAFF. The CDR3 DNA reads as TGTGCCAGCAGCTTAGGGGGGGTAAGAACTGAAGCTTTCTTT. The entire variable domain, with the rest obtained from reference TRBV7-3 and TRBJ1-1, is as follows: GAGVSQTPSNKVTEKGKYVELRCDPISGHTALYWYRQSLGQGPEFLIYFQGTGAADDSGLPNDRFFAVRPEGSVSTLKIQRTERGDSAVYLCASSLGGVRTEAFFGQGTRLTVV.